The present T cell receptor beta chain was sequenced within a study of blood T cells in healthy people across ages. Study results and caveats: Among T cells, TCR beta diversity per million cells dropped roughly linearly as age rose. A greater number of naive CD4+ cells and higher diversity distinguished long-lived donors from aged donors.

With regard to this clonotype: Its matching antigen is unknown.

J gave up 2 bases and V 4 bases, and 14 bases lay outside the gene matches. The CDR3 sequence is 19 residues long. Germline V gene lookup returns CDR1 MNHEY and CDR2 SMNVEV (reference sequence). It was with a sample-barcoded 5' primer and a J-beta primer mix that a second PCR of about 6 to 12 cycles was run. Each cDNA molecule was tagged by a template-switch adaptor with 12 random nucleotides. TCRdb reanalysed the 5' RACE reads using MiXCR and keeps one entry per CDR3 protein. Here the sample spans about 1.8 million distinct CDR3 sequences, 49% being singletons. The sequenced sample consisted of blood. This sequence originates from a woman aged 40 to 49 in good health. V gene TRBV27 combines with J gene TRBJ2-6; TRBD2 matches at 7 bases. The CDR3, as DNA: TGTGCCAGCAGTTGGGGGGGAGCTTCCGCCAGACCTGGGGCCAACGTCCTGACTTTC. This encodes CASSWGGASARPGANVLTF. The variable domain in full, completed from reference TRBV27 and TRBJ2-6, reads EAQVTQNPRYLITVTGKKLTVTCSQNMNHEYMSWYRQDPGLGLRQIYYSMNVEVTDKGDVPEGYKVSRKEKRNFPLILESPSPNQTSLYFCASSWGGASARPGANVLTFGAGSRLTVL.